These T cell receptor beta chains were read from a single sample in a study of blood T cells in healthy people across ages. A single record per CDR3 protein comes from TCRdb applying MiXCR to the 5' RACE reads. The data show hundreds of thousands of distinct CDR3 sequences, just under 25% seen once. Another study also made use of these data, one on T cells of mothers and their children.

The sequenced sample consisted of blood. These receptor sequences come from a boy between 5 and 17 years old in good health. Both conserved end residues are part of each CDR3. The D gene is left open where the match is weak. Some rows mark clone size as missing; the rest say once, few, many or name a class of expanded clone.

abundance	d_gene	j_gene	v_gene	CDR3nt	CDR3aa
few	-	TRBJ2-7	TRBV4-1	TGCGCCAGCAGCCAGGCTCGGGCCACCTACGAGCAGTACTTC	CASSQARATYEQYF
-	TRBD2	TRBJ2-2	TRBV28	TGTGCCAGCAGTTTCCTGATAGGACTAGCGGGAGTGAACACCGGGGAGCTGTTTTTT	CASSFLIGLAGVNTGELFF
few	-	TRBJ2-3	TRBV24-1	TGTGCCACCAGTCGTGGTTCCACACAGAGCACAGATACGCAGTATTTT	CATSRGSTQSTDTQYF
-	TRBD1	TRBJ2-2	TRBV19	TGTGCCAGTAGTAGTGGTTTGGGACAGGGATTCACCGGGGAGCTGTTTTTT	CASSSGLGQGFTGELFF
-	-	TRBJ1-2	TRBV6-1	TGTGCCAGCAGTGAACCCACGCGGGGGAATGGCTACACCTTC	CASSEPTRGNGYTF
few	-	TRBJ1-2	TRBV29-1	TGCAGCGCCGAGGACAGCCTTGACTATGGCTACACCTTC	CSAEDSLDYGYTF
few	-	TRBJ2-5	TRBV20-1	TGCAGTGCTCTCAGGGGGCGGGGGGAGACCCAGTACTTC	CSALRGRGETQYF
few	-	TRBJ2-3	TRBV25-1	TGTGCCAGCAGGACCTACAGGGATACGCAGTATTTT	CASRTYRDTQYF
-	TRBD2	TRBJ2-2	TRBV29-1	TGCAGCGTCAAACTAGCGGGGGCTAACACCGGGGAGCTGTTTTTT	CSVKLAGANTGELFF
-	-	TRBJ1-2	TRBV9	TGTGCCAGCAGCCAAGGGAAGGGTTGGACCTTC	CASSQGKGWTF
-	-	TRBJ1-5	TRBV29-1	TGCAGCGTTGCAGGGGCGGGGAGCAATCAGCCCCAGCATTTT	CSVAGAGSNQPQHF
-	-	TRBJ1-2	TRBV5-1	TGCGCCAGCAGCCCCGCTGAGGATGGCTACACCTTC	CASSPAEDGYTF
-	-	TRBJ2-5	TRBV13	TGTGCCAGCAGCGGAACGACAGGAACCACTATCTCCTACGGGCAGTACTTC	CASSGTTGTTISYGQYF
-	TRBD1	TRBJ2-7	TRBV4-1	TGCGCCAGCAGCCAACTCTCCGGGACAGGATACGAGCAGTACTTC	CASSQLSGTGYEQYF